This TCR beta chain appears in the sequencing data of a study of T cell responses to AZD1222 COVID-19 vaccine. Concerning this clone: Antigen: not known.

TCRdb's copy holds only in-frame clones and misses some; the assay was immunoSEQ multiplex PCR. The sample records around 150,000 clones, approximately 90% being singletons. Study-level results: Vaccine-associated CD4 TCRs ranged over spike, dominating at 160-218 and 743-854.

The source of this sequence is an adult who received the AZD1222 COVID-19 vaccine. The sample was peripheral blood, taken 28 days after the second AZD1222 dose.

The DNA of the CDR3 is TGTGCCACCAGCAGCGGGCTAGCGGGGGAACGCCAAGAGACCCAGTACTTC. As protein: CATSSGLAGERQETQYF. The chain has TRBV15 and TRBJ2-5; the match to TRBD2 covers 10 bases. The trim removed 3 bases at V and 1 base at J, leaving 8 bases unmatched. The length of the CDR3 is 17 residues. The germline CDR1 and CDR2 sequences are LNHNV and YYDKDF (reference sequence). The full variable domain, completed using reference TRBV15 and TRBJ2-5, is DAMVIQNPRYQVTQFGKPVTLSCSQTLNHNVMYWYQQKSSQAPKLLFHYYDKDFNNEADTPDNFQSRRPNTSFCFLDIRSPGLGDTAMYLCATSSGLAGERQETQYFGPGTRLLVL.